The T cell receptor (beta chain) described here comes from a study of T-cell reconstitution after alpha-beta-depleted transplantation in children. Whole-study findings and limits: In patients about two months after transplant, alpha-beta T cells reportedly arose from several hundred expanded graft clones.

This clonotype was counted at least ten times. The antigen is unknown. This CDR3 is built from 18 residues. Germline V gene lookup returns CDR1 SGHKS and CDR2 YYEKEE (reference sequence). The V end was cut by 1 base, the J end by 2 bases, with 18 bases between. Unique molecular identifiers were incorporated when the TCRbeta library was constructed. TCRdb reanalysed the PCR reads using MiXCR and keeps one entry per CDR3 protein. Altogether approximately 150,000 distinct CDR3 sequences are present, more than 8% being singletons, with the ten largest covering 15% to 20%. This receptor was identified in a female patient aged 2 to 10 who had a stem cell transplant for congenital amegakaryocytic thrombocytopenia, so the T cells may come from the graft donor. The chain is built from TRBV5-5 and TRBJ2-2; a weak D match, TRBD1 (5 bases). Sequencing used PBMCs, mostly from graft donor cells, obtained 180 days after TCRalphabeta/CD19-depleted stem cell transplant. The CDR3 reads CASSLRGSQISNTGELFF. The DNA of the CDR3 is TGTGCCAGCAGCTTGAGGGGATCTCAGATTAGTAACACCGGGGAGCTGTTTTTT.